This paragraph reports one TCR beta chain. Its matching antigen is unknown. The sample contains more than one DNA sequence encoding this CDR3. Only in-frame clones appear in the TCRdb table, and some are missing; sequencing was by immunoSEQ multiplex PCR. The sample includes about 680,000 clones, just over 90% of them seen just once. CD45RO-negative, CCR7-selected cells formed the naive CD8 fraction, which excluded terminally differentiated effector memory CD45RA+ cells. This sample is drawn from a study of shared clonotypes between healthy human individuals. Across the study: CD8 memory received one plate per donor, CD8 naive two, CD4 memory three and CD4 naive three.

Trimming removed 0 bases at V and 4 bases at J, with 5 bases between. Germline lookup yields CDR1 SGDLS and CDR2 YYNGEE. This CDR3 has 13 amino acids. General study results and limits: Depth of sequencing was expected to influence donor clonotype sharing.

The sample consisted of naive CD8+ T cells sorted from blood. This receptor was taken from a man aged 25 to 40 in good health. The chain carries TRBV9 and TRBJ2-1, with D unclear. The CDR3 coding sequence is TGTGCCAGCAGCGTAGGGGTGTACAATGAGCAGTTCTTC. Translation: CASSVGVYNEQFF.